The T cell receptor beta chain described here comes from a study of spatial heterogeneity in lung cancer. Across the study: Sequence detection consistently recorded a greater number of beta-chain than alpha-chain sequences.

Each TCR cDNA molecule carried a unique molecular identifier. One entry per CDR3 protein results from TCRdb running MiXCR on the 5' RACE reads. This sample yields roughly 80,000 distinct CDR3 sequences, of which roughly 12% are seen a single time; around 4.6% belongs to the top ten. Noted time point: sample taken at primary tumor resection. Researchers sequenced whole RNA taken from tumor, nontumor lung or frozen PBMC without sorting. The donor population consisted of 72 patients with untreated, early-stage non-small cell lung cancer. The CDR3 is 11 amino acids. Deletions cut 1 base from V and 4 bases from J, with 4 bases between. The germline V gene has CDR1 SQVTM and CDR2 ANQGSEA. This clonotype was recorded a few times.

The material was PBMCs, obtained at surgery. The source is a male donor with early-stage non-small cell lung cancer. This chain uses TRBV29-1 with TRBJ2-5; D gene ambiguous. The DNA for the CDR3 is TGCAGCGTTGAAGTAACAGAGACCCAGTACTTC. The encoded protein is CSVEVTETQYF.